What follows are 21 T cell receptor beta chains derived from one specimen sequenced in a study of T cell repertoires in cytomegalovirus infection. TCRdb re-called the reads through MiXCR, storing one row per CDR3 protein. The data show more than 150,000 distinct CDR3 sequences, with about 20% seen just once and 10% to 11% held by the top ten. The sample comprised PBMCs. The receptors derive from a human donor in good health (CMV status not recorded). Some clones in this sample may be carry-over from other donors' samples.

The genes are TRBV3-1 and TRBJ2-2; TRBD2 aligns across 8 bases. The germline V gene has CDR1 LGHDT and CDR2 YNNKEL (reference sequence). The CDR3 covers 17 residues. Germline trimming cut 0 bases from V and 4 bases from J; bases unmatched to any gene: 7. Here the CDR3 reads CASSQDIVAGSTGELFF. For the CDR3, the DNA is TGTGCCAGCAGCCAAGATATTGTAGCGGGAAGCACCGGGGAGCTGTTTTTT.

V gene TRBV7-8 combines with J gene TRBJ1-6; no reliable D call. The CDR3 has 13 residues. With 3 bases removed from V and 7 bases from J, the gap between germline ends came to 7 bases. Per germline, CDR1 SGHVS and CDR2 FQNEAQ. In DNA, the CDR3 is TGTGCCAGCAGCTTGGTGGGCAATTCACCCCTCCACTTT. This gives the protein CASSLVGNSPLHF.

In this sample, this clonotype turned up a few times. The chain employs TRBV6-2 or TRBV6-3 and TRBJ2-1, with TRBD2 matching 12 bases. Germline CDR1 reads MNHEY; CDR2 reads SVGEGT. J was trimmed by 2 bases and V by 10 bases; bases with no gene match: 12. The CDR3 covers 17 residues. Written as DNA, the CDR3 is TGTGCCACCCACCCAGCCCTAGCGGGAGGGCCCTACAATGAGCAGTTCTTC. Residues: CATHPALAGGPYNEQFF.

Here the CDR3 reads CASSPWWEQTTSGNTIYF. The CDR3 coding sequence is TGCGCCAGCAGCCCGTGGTGGGAACAGACCACCTCTGGAAACACCATATATTTT. This chain connects TRBV4-3 to TRBJ1-3; the D is unclear. The CDR3 totals 18 residues. Germline assignment: CDR1 LGHNA and CDR2 YSLEER. V lost 4 bases to trimming and J lost 0 bases, with 19 bases between them.

This chain joins TRBV7-9 and TRBJ2-1; TRBD2 matches at 8 bases. The germline V gene encodes CDR1 SEHNR and CDR2 FQNEAQ (reference sequence). Trimming cost V 5 bases and J 2 bases; bases outside gene matches: 5. The CDR3 extends over 15 amino acids. The CDR3 sequence is CASSISGVTYNEQFF. The CDR3 DNA reads TGTGCCAGCAGCATTAGCGGGGTCACCTACAATGAGCAGTTCTTC.

This clonotype was observed a few times. The chain carries TRBV12-3 or TRBV12-4 and TRBJ1-2; TRBD1 agrees at 7 bases. With 6 bases clipped from V and 3 bases from J, the junction kept 10 bases outside the gene matches. This CDR3 has 15 residues. CDR3 nucleotides: TGTGCCAGCAGACCTGTCGACAGGGCTGACTATGGCTACACCTTC. Translating it yields CASRPVDRADYGYTF.

The rearrangement links TRBV2 to TRBJ1-4, with 9 bases that match TRBD1. Germline trimming cut 4 bases from V and 0 bases from J; bases unmatched to any gene: 3. The germline V gene has CDR1 SNHLY and CDR2 FYNNEI. The CDR3 runs to 16 residues. CDR3 sequence reads: CASSAGQGATNEKLFF. In DNA, the CDR3 is TGTGCCAGCAGTGCGGGACAGGGTGCAACTAATGAAAAACTGTTTTTT.

V and J are TRBV7-4 and TRBJ2-7, with a tentative D call TRBD2 (5 bases). V was pared by 8 bases and J by 0 bases, with 20 bases between. Germline CDR1 reads SGHVT; CDR2 reads SQSDAQ. This CDR3 region has 16 residues. Here the CDR3 DNA reads TGTGCCAGCCCCCACGAGCGGCGCCGGAGCTCCTACGAGCAGTACTTC. It translates to CASPHERRRSSYEQYF.

In this sample, this clonotype turned up many times. The V call is TRBV28, the J call TRBJ2-1, with 10 bases fitting TRBD1. This CDR3 comprises 16 residues. Germline CDR1 is MDHEN and CDR2 is SYDVKM. V was pared by 3 bases and J by 8 bases, with 10 bases of the junction left unmatched. CDR3 coding DNA: TGTGCCAGCAGTTTTATCGGGACAGGGGACGGATATGAGCAGTTCTTC. Its translation is CASSFIGTGDGYEQFF. Combining the CDR3 with reference TRBV28 and TRBJ2-1 gives the whole variable domain DVKVTQSSRYLVKRTGEKVFLECVQDMDHENMFWYRQDPGLGLRLIYFSYDVKMKEKGDIPEGYSVSREKKERFSLILESASTNQTSMYLCASSFIGTGDGYEQFFGPGTRLTVL.

This sequence joins TRBV7-2 and TRBJ2-2, with 10 bases identical to TRBD1. The CDR3 runs 14 residues. Germline V gene sequence: CDR1 SGHTA, CDR2 FQGNSA. V shed 7 bases and J 5 bases; nucleotides not matched to a gene: 4. DNA for the CDR3: TGTGCCAGCACCTTGGACAGGGGGACCGGGGAGCTGTTTTTT. Its protein product is CASTLDRGTGELFF.

The chain joins TRBV20-1 to TRBJ1-2, with unresolved D. Between the trimmed V and J ends, which lost 2 bases and 3 bases, there was a span of 10 bases. The CDR3 spans 13 residues. CDR1 is DFQATT, CDR2 SNEGSKA, per germline (reference sequence). CDR3 bases: TGCAGTGCTAGAAGGAGGGATGACTATGGCTACACCTTC. Amino acids: CSARRRDDYGYTF.

This clonotype was detected only a few times. The chain recombines TRBV7-2 with TRBJ1-1, with TRBD1 matching over 7 bases. Germline V CDR1 and CDR2: SGHTA, FQGNSA. The CDR3 totals 16 residues. V dropped 5 bases and J dropped 2; count of bases not matched to a gene: 11. The CDR3 DNA reads as TGTGCCAGCAGCCTAATGAGCAGGGGGAGCAACACTGAAGCTTTCTTT. It translates to CASSLMSRGSNTEAFF.

The sample holds a few counts of this clonotype. This sequence joins TRBV6-2 or TRBV6-3 and TRBJ1-1; D is unresolved. CDR1 is MNHEY and CDR2 is SVGEGT in the germline V gene. With 2 bases removed from V and 6 bases from J, the gap between germline ends came to 13 bases. There are 14 residues in the CDR3. The chain's CDR3 is CASSYETTQAEAFF. CDR3 in DNA: TGTGCCAGCAGTTACGAAACAACTCAGGCTGAAGCTTTCTTT.

The chain has TRBV24-1 and TRBJ1-1; maybe TRBD1 (5 bases). V lost 4 bases, J lost 8 bases, and 13 bases lay in between. CDR1 KGHDR and CDR2 SFDVKD come from the germline V gene. This CDR3 is built from 13 residues. Here the CDR3 DNA reads TGTGCCACCAGTGACCCAACGGGACTGGAAGCTTTCTTT. Its protein product is CATSDPTGLEAFF.

This clonotype was recorded a few times. V and J are TRBV15 and TRBJ2-3, with D uncertain. Germline assignment: CDR1 LNHNV and CDR2 YYDKDF (reference sequence). Trimming cost V 0 bases and J 1 base, with 14 bases left between them. The CDR3 spans 17 residues. The CDR3 spells CATSREDLRIGTDTQYF. CDR3 sequence (DNA): TGTGCCACCAGCAGAGAAGACCTCCGTATCGGCACAGATACGCAGTATTTT.

The chain uses TRBV27 and TRBJ1-1; TRBD1 might be the D (6 bases). CDR3 length: 14 residues. Germline V gene lookup returns CDR1 MNHEY and CDR2 SMNVEV (reference sequence). Trimming took off 6 bases at V and 5 bases at J, with 16 bases between the two ends. CDR3 protein: CASSPGDPGTEAFF. The CDR3 nucleotides read TGTGCCAGCAGCCCAGGGGACCCTGGAACTGAAGCTTTCTTT.

Many counts were recorded for this clonotype. V is TRBV7-2 and J is TRBJ1-2, with D uncertain. V was trimmed by 2 bases and J by 4 bases, leaving 26 bases between them. This CDR3 is built from 19 residues. From germline, CDR1 is SGHTA and CDR2 FQGNSA. CDR3 DNA: TGTGCCAGCAGCTTATCGTCCCTAGAAGTCCAACGGCTGATCTATGGCTACACCTTC. Protein sequence: CASSLSSLEVQRLIYGYTF. Filled out from reference TRBV7-2 and TRBJ1-2, the complete variable domain reads GAGVSQSPSNKVTEKGKDVELRCDPISGHTALYWYRQSLGQGLEFLIYFQGNSAPDKSGLPSDRFSAERTGGSVSTLTIQRTQQEDSAVYLCASSLSSLEVQRLIYGYTFGSGTRLTVV.

This clonotype was counted at least ten times. V usage is TRBV28 and J usage is TRBJ2-7; 9 positions agree with TRBD1. The length of the CDR3 is 15 residues. After removal of 6 bases from V and 1 base from J, the junction contained 7 bases not matched to a gene. The germline V gene encodes CDR1 MDHEN and CDR2 SYDVKM. This CDR3 is CASRGGTGSSYEQYF. The CDR3 nucleotides read TGTGCCAGCAGGGGGGGGACAGGGTCTTCCTACGAGCAGTACTTC.

The J gene is TRBJ2-1, the V gene TRBV27; D ambiguous. The germline V and J ends were trimmed by 8 bases and 6 bases, with 14 bases remaining between them. CDR3 length equals 13 residues. Germline V gene lookup returns CDR1 MNHEY and CDR2 SMNVEV (reference sequence). For the CDR3, the DNA is TGTGCCAGCGGTCGGGCTAGACGCAATGAGCAGTTCTTC. This gives the protein CASGRARRNEQFF.

The V call is TRBV7-6, the J call TRBJ1-2, with 10 bases lining up with TRBD1. Germline assignment: CDR1 SGHVS and CDR2 FNYEAQ. The CDR3 has 17 amino acids. J gave up 4 bases and V 5 bases, and 13 bases lay outside the gene matches. The CDR3 DNA follows: TGTGCCAGCAGCCCATACTTACGACAGGGGGCAGGCTATGGCTACACCTTC. It yields the protein CASSPYLRQGAGYGYTF.

In this sample, this clonotype turned up many times. The chain is built from TRBV7-2 and TRBJ2-7; TRBD2 agrees at 10 bases. The CDR3 sequence is 18 residues long. V gave up 5 bases and J gave up 0 bases; unmatched junction bases: 13. Germline V gene data show CDR1 as SGHTA and CDR2 as FQGNSA. Written as DNA, the CDR3 is TGTGCCAGCAGCCCGCGGTCGGGTAGCGGGGGGAGCTCCTACGAGCAGTACTTC. The encoded protein is CASSPRSGSGGSSYEQYF.